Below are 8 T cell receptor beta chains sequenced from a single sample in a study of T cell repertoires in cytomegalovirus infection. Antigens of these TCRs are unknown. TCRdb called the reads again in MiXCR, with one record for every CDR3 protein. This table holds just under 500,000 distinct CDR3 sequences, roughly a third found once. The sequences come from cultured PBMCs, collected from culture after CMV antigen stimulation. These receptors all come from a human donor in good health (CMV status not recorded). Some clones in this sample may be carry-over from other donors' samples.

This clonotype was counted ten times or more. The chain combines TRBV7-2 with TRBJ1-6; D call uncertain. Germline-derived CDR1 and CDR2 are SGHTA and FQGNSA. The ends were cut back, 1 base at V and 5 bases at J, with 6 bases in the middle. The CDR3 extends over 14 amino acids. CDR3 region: CASSLGSNNSPLHF. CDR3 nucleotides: TGTGCCAGCAGCTTAGGATCCAATAATTCACCCCTCCACTTT.

This CDR3 is CASSLDSRELFF. CDR3 in DNA: TGTGCCAGCAGCTTAGATTCGCGGGAGCTGTTTTTT. The genes are TRBV7-9 and TRBJ2-2, with D unclear. CDR1 and CDR2 (germline): SEHNR, FQNEAQ (reference sequence). The CDR3 totals 12 residues. V was trimmed by 1 base and J by 9 bases, leaving 6 bases between them.

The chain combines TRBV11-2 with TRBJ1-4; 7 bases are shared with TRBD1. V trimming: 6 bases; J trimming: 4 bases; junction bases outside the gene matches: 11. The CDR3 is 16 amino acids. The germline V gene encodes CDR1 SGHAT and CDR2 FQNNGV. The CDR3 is CASRRQGGTFNEKLFF. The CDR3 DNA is TGTGCCAGCAGAAGACAGGGAGGGACCTTTAATGAAAAACTGTTTTTT.

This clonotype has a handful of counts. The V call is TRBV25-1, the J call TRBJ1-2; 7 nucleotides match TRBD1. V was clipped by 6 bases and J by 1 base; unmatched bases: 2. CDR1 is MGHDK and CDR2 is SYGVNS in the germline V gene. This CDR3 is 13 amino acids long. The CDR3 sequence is CASRRDSNYGYTF. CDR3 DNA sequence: TGTGCCAGCAGACGGGACAGTAACTATGGCTACACCTTC.

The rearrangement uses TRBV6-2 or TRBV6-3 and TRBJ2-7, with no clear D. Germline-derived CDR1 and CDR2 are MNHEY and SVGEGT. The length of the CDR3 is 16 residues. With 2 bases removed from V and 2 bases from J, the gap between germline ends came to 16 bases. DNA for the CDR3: TGTGCCAGCAGTTACACCCCAACTATGATCGCCTACGAGCAGTACTTC. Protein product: CASSYTPTMIAYEQYF.

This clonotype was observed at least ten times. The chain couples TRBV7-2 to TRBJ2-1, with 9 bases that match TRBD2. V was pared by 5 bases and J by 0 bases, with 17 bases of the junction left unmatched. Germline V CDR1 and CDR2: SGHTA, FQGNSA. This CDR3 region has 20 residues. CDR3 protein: CASSPGPSGAKWSSYNEQFF. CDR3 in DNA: TGTGCCAGCAGCCCAGGGCCTAGCGGGGCCAAGTGGAGCTCCTACAATGAGCAGTTCTTC.

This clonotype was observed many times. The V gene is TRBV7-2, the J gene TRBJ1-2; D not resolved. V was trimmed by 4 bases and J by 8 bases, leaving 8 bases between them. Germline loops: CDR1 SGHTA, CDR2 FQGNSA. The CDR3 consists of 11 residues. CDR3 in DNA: TGTGCCAGCAGCTCCCTGAGGGGCTACACCTTC. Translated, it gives CASSSLRGYTF.

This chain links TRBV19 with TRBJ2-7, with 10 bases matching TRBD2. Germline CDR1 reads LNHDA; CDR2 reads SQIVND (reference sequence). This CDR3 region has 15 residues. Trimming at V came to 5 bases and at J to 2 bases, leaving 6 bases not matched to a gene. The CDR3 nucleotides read TGTGCCAGTAGTGTTCTAGCGGGAGCCCCCTACGAGCAGTACTTC. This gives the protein CASSVLAGAPYEQYF. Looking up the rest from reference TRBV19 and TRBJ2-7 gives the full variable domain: DGGITQSPKYLFRKEGQNVTLSCEQNLNHDAMYWYRQDPGQGLRLIYYSQIVNDFQKGDIAEGYSVSREKKESFPLTVTSAQKNPTAFYLCASSVLAGAPYEQYFGPGTRLTVT.